The 16 T cell receptor beta chains below were found in one sample sequenced in a study of blood T cell repertoires in COVID-19. Some clones are missing from TCRdb's copy, which holds only in-frame ones; the method was immunoSEQ multiplex PCR. The sample carries more than 110,000 clones, around nine tenths recorded once. The sequenced material came from peripheral blood. Receptors were obtained from a middle-aged woman with acute or convalescent COVID-19.

In its sample, this clone was seen once. The chain joins TRBV3-1 (or the pseudogene TRBV3-2) to TRBJ1-5, with 7 bases identical to TRBD1. This CDR3 comprises 17 residues. The ends lost 0 bases at V and 2 bases at J; junction bases unmatched: 7. Per the germline V gene, CDR1 is LGHDT and CDR2 is YNNKEL (reference sequence). The CDR3 DNA reads as TGTGCCAGCAGCCAAGAGTCCCCAGGGGGACGCAATCAGCCCCAGCATTTT. It specifies CASSQESPGGRNQPQHF.

The chain recombines TRBV6-5 with TRBJ2-2; 10 bases are a match to TRBD1. Germline CDR1 and CDR2: MNHEY and SVGAGI. V dropped 4 bases and J dropped 3; count of bases not matched to a gene: 5. The CDR3 has 16 residues. The DNA of the CDR3 is TGTGCCAGCAGTTTAAGACAGGGGGCGCACACCGGGGAGCTGTTTTTT. It codes for CASSLRQGAHTGELFF.

This rearrangement joins TRBV25-1 to TRBJ2-1, with D possibly TRBD2 on 5 matching bases. The V end was cut by 6 bases, the J end by 0 bases, with 12 bases between. This CDR3 comprises 15 residues. Germline CDR1 and CDR2: MGHDK and SYGVNS. The CDR3 region is CASSSAVGSYNEQFF. In DNA, the CDR3 is TGTGCCAGCAGCTCAGCGGTAGGCTCCTACAATGAGCAGTTCTTC.

The V call is TRBV29-1, the J call TRBJ1-2, with TRBD1 identical over 9 bases. The germline gives CDR1 SQVTM, CDR2 ANQGSEA. This CDR3 spans 14 amino acids. V lost 0 bases to trimming and J lost 5 bases; unmatched junction nucleotides: 4. CDR3 in DNA: TGCAGCGTTGAAGATCAGGACAGGGGTTATGGCTACACCTTC. Translated: CSVEDQDRGYGYTF.

V is TRBV7-9 and J is TRBJ2-7; 8 nucleotides match TRBD1. The CDR3 consists of 14 residues. V lost 2 bases to trimming and J lost 5 bases; unmatched junction nucleotides: 5. In germline, CDR1 is SEHNR, CDR2 FQNEAQ (reference sequence). CDR3 region: CASSLRQGIHEQYF. In DNA form, the CDR3 reads TGTGCCAGCAGCTTAAGACAGGGGATCCACGAGCAGTACTTC.

The chain is built from TRBV5-5 and TRBJ1-3; perhaps TRBD1 as D (6 bases). The CDR3 runs to 15 residues. Trimming shortened V by 4 bases and J by 2 bases, and 13 bases separated the two germline ends. CDR1 is SGHKS, CDR2 YYEKEE, per germline (reference sequence). In DNA, the CDR3 is TGTGCCAGCAGCGCCGGACAGAGACCTGGAAACACCATATATTTT. It yields the protein CASSAGQRPGNTIYF. The full variable domain, its missing parts supplied by reference TRBV5-5 and TRBJ1-3, is DAGVTQSPTHLIKTRGQQVTLRCSPISGHKSVSWYQQVLGQGPQFIFQYYEKEERGRGNFPDRFSARQFPNYSSELNVNALLLGDSALYLCASSAGQRPGNTIYFGEGSWLTVV.

This chain uses TRBV5-1 with TRBJ1-3; TRBD1 matches 7 bases. This CDR3 is 13 amino acids long. The ends lost 4 bases at V and 3 bases at J; junction bases unmatched: 1. CDR1 and CDR2 from the germline V gene are SGHRS and YFSETQ. This chain's CDR3 is CASSGTVGNTIYF. DNA for the CDR3: TGCGCCAGCAGCGGGACAGTTGGAAACACCATATATTTT. The full variable domain, in which reference TRBV5-1 and TRBJ1-3 provide the parts outside the CDR3, is KAGVTQTPRYLIKTRGQQVTLSCSPISGHRSVSWYQQTPGQGLQFLFEYFSETQRNKGNFPGRFSGRQFSNSRSEMNVSTLELGDSALYLCASSGTVGNTIYFGEGSWLTVV.

The chain joins TRBV3-1 (or the pseudogene TRBV3-2) to TRBJ1-2, with D hard to call. V lost 0 bases, J lost 9 bases, and 20 bases lay in between. The germline V gene encodes CDR1 LGHDT and CDR2 YNNKEL (reference sequence). The length of the CDR3 is 16 residues. CDR3 sequence reads: CASSQDWEGRLWSYTF. In nucleotides, the CDR3 is TGTGCCAGCAGCCAAGACTGGGAGGGCCGGCTATGGAGCTACACCTTC.

V is TRBV11-2 and J is TRBJ2-7, with D perhaps matching TRBD1 (5 bases). Trimming left V 2 bases short and J 4 bases short, with 15 bases between. This CDR3 spans 15 amino acids. Germline V CDR1 and CDR2: SGHAT, FQNNGV. The CDR3 sequence: CASSLTQGRGYEQYF. CDR3 DNA sequence: TGTGCCAGCAGCTTAACCCAGGGAAGGGGATACGAGCAGTACTTC.

The CDR3 DNA sequence: TGTGCCAGCAGCCCCGCAGGGGGTAGTTTCTACGAGCAGTACTTC. Translation: CASSPAGGSFYEQYF. This rearrangement joins TRBV7-6 to TRBJ2-7, with 7 nucleotides matching TRBD1. The CDR3 loop spans 15 amino acids. Germline CDR1 reads SGHVS; CDR2 reads FNYEAQ. The junction had 10 bases not matched to a gene; V was cut back by 5 bases and J by 3 bases.

The gene calls are TRBV14 and TRBJ2-7, with D possibly being TRBD1 (6 bases). CDR1 and CDR2 (germline): SGHDN, FVKESK. This CDR3 spans 12 amino acids. V gave up 5 bases and J gave up 9 bases, with 14 bases separating them. CDR3 sequence: CASSYNRERQYF. DNA for the CDR3: TGTGCCAGCAGCTACAACAGGGAGAGGCAGTACTTC.

This clone was counted between two and nine times. The chain combines TRBV7-2 with TRBJ1-1; TRBD1 might be the D (5 bases). Germline-derived CDR1 and CDR2 are SGHTA and FQGNSA. The CDR3 consists of 17 residues. V lost 1 base to trimming and J lost 1 base, with 16 bases between them. CDR3 bases: TGTGCCAGCAGCTTAGGTAGGGCAGGGAAGGGGAACACTGAAGCTTTCTTT. Residues: CASSLGRAGKGNTEAFF.

The rearrangement uses TRBV4-1 and TRBJ1-1, with D perhaps matching TRBD1 (5 bases). Trimming shortened V by 3 bases and J by 4 bases, and 18 bases separated the two germline ends. Germline values: CDR1 MGHRA, CDR2 YSYEKL. This CDR3 is built from 16 residues. The CDR3: CASSQGGSGRVTEAFF. In DNA, the CDR3 is TGCGCCAGCAGCCAGGGGGGGAGTGGGAGGGTCACTGAAGCTTTCTTT.

The V call is TRBV6-5, the J call TRBJ2-2; tentative D call: TRBD2 (5 bases). The CDR3 consists of 16 residues. The germline V gene has CDR1 MNHEY and CDR2 SVGAGI. The V and J ends lost 2 bases and 3 bases respectively, with 13 bases between them. The CDR3 spells CASSYTGRTDTGELFF. CDR3 coding DNA: TGTGCCAGCAGTTACACCGGCAGGACTGACACCGGGGAGCTGTTTTTT.

The rearrangement joins TRBV28 to TRBJ1-2; TRBD1 is a possible D gene (5 bases). The CDR3 runs to 13 residues. Germline V gene lookup returns CDR1 MDHEN and CDR2 SYDVKM. V was clipped by 4 bases and J by 4 bases, with 10 bases between them. The CDR3 sequence is CASSSTGFYGYTF. In nucleotides, the CDR3 is TGTGCCAGCAGTTCCACAGGATTCTATGGCTACACCTTC.

The chain uses TRBV5-1 and TRBJ2-2, with 7 bases matching TRBD1. Germline V gene lookup returns CDR1 SGHRS and CDR2 YFSETQ. The V gene end was trimmed by 3 bases and the J gene end by 4 bases; junction bases not matched to a gene: 12. This CDR3 is 17 amino acids long. The CDR3 reads CASSWTLTGSGTGELFF. CDR3 DNA sequence: TGCGCCAGCAGCTGGACCTTGACAGGGTCGGGCACCGGGGAGCTGTTTTTT.